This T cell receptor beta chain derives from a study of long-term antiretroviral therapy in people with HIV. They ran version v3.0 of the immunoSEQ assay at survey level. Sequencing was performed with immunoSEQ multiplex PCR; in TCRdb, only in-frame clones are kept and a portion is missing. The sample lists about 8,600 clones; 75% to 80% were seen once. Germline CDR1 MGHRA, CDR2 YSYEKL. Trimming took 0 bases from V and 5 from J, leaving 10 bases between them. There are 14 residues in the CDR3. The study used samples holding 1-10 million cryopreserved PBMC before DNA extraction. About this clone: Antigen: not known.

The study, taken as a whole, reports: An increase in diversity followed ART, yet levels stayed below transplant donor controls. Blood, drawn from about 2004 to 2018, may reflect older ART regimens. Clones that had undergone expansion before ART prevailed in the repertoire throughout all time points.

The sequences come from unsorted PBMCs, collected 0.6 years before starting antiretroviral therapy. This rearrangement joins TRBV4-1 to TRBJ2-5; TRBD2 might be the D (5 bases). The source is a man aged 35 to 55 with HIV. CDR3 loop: CASSQEGSVETQYF. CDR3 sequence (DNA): TGCGCCAGCAGCCAAGAGGGTAGCGTTGAGACCCAGTACTTC.